A selection of T cell receptor beta chains follows, all from one sample in a study of T-cell memory formation after mild COVID-19. TCRdb reprocessed the 5' RACE reads with MiXCR, giving one entry per CDR3 protein. Here the sample spans 250,000 or so distinct CDR3 sequences, more than 15% being singletons. The sample consisted of PBMCs or a T cell subset sorted from them (not recorded which). The receptor set was obtained from a man aged 18-30 years who had mild COVID-19 (a few samples of this study predate the infection). Cell type and time point are not known. Each CDR3 is given with its conserved first and last residue. Each record gives: CDR3 length, D gene, V gene, clone size, J gene, CDR3 protein, CDR3 DNA. The D gene is left open where the match is weak. Rows give clone size only sometimes, using once, few, many, or a class for an expanded clone.

len: 15
d_gene: TRBD1
v_gene: TRBV24-1
abundance: few
j_gene: TRBJ2-5
CDR3aa: CATSDWTGREETQYF
CDR3nt: TGTGCCACCAGTGATTGGACAGGGCGGGAAGAGACCCAGTACTTC

len: 12
d_gene: .
v_gene: TRBV5-5
abundance: few
j_gene: TRBJ1-6
CDR3aa: CASSSPNLALHF
CDR3nt: TGTGCCAGCAGCTCCCCCAATTTGGCCCTCCACTTT

len: 11
d_gene: .
v_gene: TRBV6-6
abundance: .
j_gene: TRBJ2-1
CDR3aa: CASSYPGTTHF
CDR3nt: TGTGCCAGCAGTTACCCCGGGACCACTCACTTC

len: 16
d_gene: .
v_gene: TRBV4-1
abundance: .
j_gene: TRBJ2-5
CDR3aa: CASSQGEFSRRETQYF
CDR3nt: TGCGCCAGCAGCCAAGGGGAGTTTTCGCGTCGCGAGACCCAGTACTTC

len: 13
d_gene: TRBD2
v_gene: TRBV5-4
abundance: .
j_gene: TRBJ2-4
CDR3aa: CASSFAGADIQYF
CDR3nt: TGTGCCAGCAGCTTTGCGGGAGCGGACATTCAGTACTTC

len: 14
d_gene: .
v_gene: TRBV24-1
abundance: many
j_gene: TRBJ1-2
CDR3aa: CATSDFPRSYGYTF
CDR3nt: TGTGCCACCAGTGATTTCCCTCGATCCTATGGCTACACCTTC

len: 15
d_gene: .
v_gene: TRBV5-1
abundance: .
j_gene: TRBJ2-3
CDR3aa: CASSLVEGGSDTQYF
CDR3nt: TGCGCCAGCAGCCTCGTCGAGGGAGGTTCGGATACGCAGTATTTT

len: 15
d_gene: .
v_gene: TRBV20-1
abundance: .
j_gene: TRBJ1-1
CDR3aa: CSARKRRELNTEAFF
CDR3nt: TGCAGTGCTAGAAAGCGTAGGGAACTGAACACTGAAGCTTTCTTT

len: 11
d_gene: .
v_gene: TRBV19
abundance: .
j_gene: TRBJ1-2
CDR3aa: CASRRAYGYTF
CDR3nt: TGTGCCAGCCGCCGGGCCTATGGCTACACCTTC

len: 13
d_gene: .
v_gene: TRBV20-1
abundance: .
j_gene: TRBJ2-7
CDR3aa: CSAPGPGYYEQYF
CDR3nt: TGCAGTGCCCCGGGCCCGGGATACTACGAGCAGTACTTC

len: 15
d_gene: TRBD2
v_gene: TRBV5-1
abundance: few
j_gene: TRBJ2-3
CDR3aa: CASSLGGGDGDTQYF
CDR3nt: TGCGCCAGCAGCTTGGGCGGGGGGGATGGAGATACGCAGTATTTT

len: 14
d_gene: .
v_gene: TRBV5-4
abundance: few
j_gene: TRBJ1-3
CDR3aa: CASSSGRDGNTIYF
CDR3nt: TGTGCCAGCAGCTCGGGCCGGGACGGAAACACCATATATTTT

len: 12
d_gene: .
v_gene: TRBV7-2
abundance: .
j_gene: TRBJ2-5
CDR3aa: CASSFYEETQYF
CDR3nt: TGTGCCAGCAGCTTTTACGAAGAGACCCAGTACTTC

len: 15
d_gene: .
v_gene: TRBV7-8
abundance: .
j_gene: TRBJ2-7
CDR3aa: CASSLVVASPYEQYF
CDR3nt: TGTGCCAGCAGCTTAGTTGTCGCCAGTCCCTACGAGCAGTACTTC

len: 14
d_gene: .
v_gene: TRBV6-5
abundance: few
j_gene: TRBJ1-2
CDR3aa: CASSYQQGAYGYTF
CDR3nt: TGTGCCAGCAGTTACCAACAGGGCGCCTATGGCTACACCTTC